Listed below are T cell receptor beta chains from one sample, sequenced in a study of spatial heterogeneity in lung cancer. TCRdb analysed the 5' RACE reads with MiXCR anew, one entry per CDR3 protein. The top ten hold about a quarter of the sample, which has about 38,000 distinct CDR3 sequences, around 5.2% seen once. The specimen comprised PBMCs, sampled at surgery. The receptors were gathered from a female donor with early-stage non-small cell lung cancer. Each CDR3 is given with its conserved first and last residue. D genes are given only for firm matches. The size field is filled for only some rows; it gives once, few, many or a size class.

TRBV7-7	-	TRBD1	TRBJ2-7	TGTGCCAGAAAACAGGGGTCCGCCTACGAGCAGTACTTC	CARKQGSAYEQYF
TRBV11-1	many	-	TRBJ2-6	TGTGCCAGCAGCTTATTCCAGGGTGGTCCTTCTGGGGCCAACGTCCTGACTTTC	CASSLFQGGPSGANVLTF
TRBV20-1	many	-	TRBJ2-3	TGCAGTGCTTCAGACGCGGATACGCAGTATTTT	CSASDADTQYF
TRBV4-1	many	-	TRBJ1-1	TGCGCCAGCAGCTTTAGTCCCGGTTTTGAGAACACTGAAGCTTTCTTT	CASSFSPGFENTEAFF
TRBV6-6	-	-	TRBJ1-5	TGTGCCAGCAGCCACCTCGTTCAGCCCCAGCATTTT	CASSHLVQPQHF
TRBV6-6	many	TRBD1	TRBJ1-1	TGTGCCAGCAGTCCTATCGACAGGGTGCCTGAAGCTTTCTTT	CASSPIDRVPEAFF
TRBV7-2	many	-	TRBJ1-1	TGTGCCAGCAATAGAGACGACACTGAAGCTTTCTTT	CASNRDDTEAFF
TRBV9	few	-	TRBJ1-2	TGTGCCAGCAGCGCCGGGTGGGGCCCTAACTATGGCTACACCTTC	CASSAGWGPNYGYTF
TRBV28	many	TRBD1	TRBJ2-1	TGTGCCAGCAGTTCGGGACAGGGGGAATTGTCGCAGTTCTTC	CASSSGQGELSQFF
TRBV19	-	TRBD2	TRBJ2-3	TGTGCCAGTAGTGCCCGACTAGCGGGCACAGATACGCAGTATTTT	CASSARLAGTDTQYF
TRBV4-1	few	TRBD2	TRBJ2-2	TGCGCCAGCAGCCAAGTAAAAGCGGGGATACCCATATCCGGGGAGCTGTTTTTT	CASSQVKAGIPISGELFF
TRBV11-3	-	TRBD2	TRBJ2-3	TGTGCCAGCAGCTTAGGTAGCGGGGGGGCCCTGTATACGCAGTATTTT	CASSLGSGGALYTQYF
TRBV15	many	TRBD2	TRBJ2-7	TGTGCCACCAGCCCCCAACTAGCGGGGGATTACGAGCAGTACTTC	CATSPQLAGDYEQYF
TRBV18	-	-	TRBJ1-1	TGTGCCAGCTCACTAAAGACCGGGAACACTGAAGCTTTCTTT	CASSLKTGNTEAFF
TRBV20-1	many	-	TRBJ2-1	TGCAGTGCGCGACGATCTCTTGAAGAGCGCAGTTTCTTC	CSARRSLEERSFF
TRBV27	many	TRBD1	TRBJ1-1	TGTGCCAGCAAGGAGGGGGCGTTTTCAGAAGCTTTCTTT	CASKEGAFSEAFF
TRBV15	-	-	TRBJ1-3	TGTGCCACCAGCAGAGGAGCAAACACCATATATTTT	CATSRGANTIYF
TRBV3-1	many	-	TRBJ2-5	TGTGCCAGCAGCCAGGGGTGGACCGCGGAGACCCAGTACTTC	CASSQGWTAETQYF
TRBV7-7	many	TRBD2	TRBJ2-1	TGTGCTAGCAGCCCCCGTCCCGGGACTAGCGGGGGGGCCTCCTACAATGAGCAGTTCTTC	CASSPRPGTSGGASYNEQFF
TRBV11-2	-	-	TRBJ2-6	TGTGCCAGCAGCTTTATCTCTGGGGCCAACGTCCTGACTTTC	CASSFISGANVLTF
TRBV12-3/TRBV12-4	few	TRBD2	TRBJ2-7	TGTGCCAGCAGTTTTTGGTTTGGTCGACTAGCGGGGGGGCGCATGGCCTACGAGCAGTACTTC	CASSFWFGRLAGGRMAYEQYF
TRBV12-3/TRBV12-4	many	-	TRBJ2-5	TGTGCCAGCAGTTTTCGGCCCCACGGGAGAGAGACCCAGTACTTC	CASSFRPHGRETQYF
TRBV30	few	TRBD2	TRBJ2-5	TGTGCCTGGATAAGACTAGCGGGGGGGCGCCTGCAGGAGACCCAGTACTTC	CAWIRLAGGRLQETQYF
TRBV5-5	many	TRBD1	TRBJ2-5	TGTGCCAGCTCGGCGCAGGGGGCGGGAGAGACCCAGTACTTC	CASSAQGAGETQYF
TRBV28	many	-	TRBJ2-5	TGTGCCAGCAGTTCGCTTGGGGAGACCCAGTACTTC	CASSSLGETQYF
TRBV29-1	many	-	TRBJ1-4	TGCAGCGTTGAAGTCGCGCAGCTTAATGAAAAACTGTTTTTT	CSVEVAQLNEKLFF
TRBV30	many	-	TRBJ1-1	TGTGCCTGGAGAACCCGCACAGGGGAAGCTTTCTTT	CAWRTRTGEAFF
TRBV7-2	few	TRBD1	TRBJ1-1	TGTGCCAGCAGCTTAGGGGACAGAGTGAACACTGAAGCTTTCTTT	CASSLGDRVNTEAFF
TRBV13	-	-	TRBJ1-3	TGTGCCAGCAGCTTGACGGTCCGAAACACCATATATTTT	CASSLTVRNTIYF
TRBV7-9	many	-	TRBJ2-5	TGTGCCAGCAGCTTAGAGGGGACCCGCAGGGGAGAGACCCAGTACTTC	CASSLEGTRRGETQYF
TRBV15	many	TRBD2	TRBJ2-1	TGTGCCACCAGAAGTTACGGGGGGTCACAGTTCTTC	CATRSYGGSQFF
TRBV5-8	many	-	TRBJ1-4	TGTGCCAGCAGGTCGGTGGCGAAAAATGAAAAACTGTTTTTT	CASRSVAKNEKLFF
TRBV20-1	many	-	TRBJ1-1	TGCAGTGCGCCCCGAGAATCTAGAGGGACTGAAGCTTTCTTT	CSAPRESRGTEAFF
TRBV5-6	many	TRBD1	TRBJ2-7	TGTGCCAGCAGCTCAAGGACAGGGGCTATCTCCTACGAGCAGTACTTC	CASSSRTGAISYEQYF
TRBV28	many	-	TRBJ2-7	TGTGCCAGCAGGGCGGCGGCGCCCTACGAGCAGTACTTC	CASRAAAPYEQYF
TRBV12-3/TRBV12-4	many	-	TRBJ1-2	TGTGCCAGCAGCCACCGAAGAATGGGGGGCTACACCTTC	CASSHRRMGGYTF
TRBV5-1	many	-	TRBJ1-2	TGCGCCAGCAGCTTGGCTGTGGGGGCCGATGGCTACACCTTC	CASSLAVGADGYTF
TRBV9	many	-	TRBJ2-2	TGTGCCAGCAGCGTAGCTGGGGGGAACACCGGGGAGCTGTTTTTT	CASSVAGGNTGELFF
TRBV7-8	few	-	TRBJ1-3	TGTGCCAGCAGCTTAGTACGGAGCTCTGGAAACACCATATATTTT	CASSLVRSSGNTIYF
TRBV19	many	-	TRBJ2-6	TGTGCCAGTAGTGCATATTCTGGGGCCAACGTCCTGACTTTC	CASSAYSGANVLTF
TRBV11-3	many	TRBD2	TRBJ2-5	TGTGCCAGCAGCTTAGGCGGGGGAAACCAAGAGACCCAGTACTTC	CASSLGGGNQETQYF
TRBV4-2	few	-	TRBJ1-2	TGTGCCAGCAGCCAAGATTTGGAGCTCGGCTACACCTTC	CASSQDLELGYTF
TRBV3-1	-	TRBD1	TRBJ2-7	TGTGCCAGCAGCCATGGCCCGGGACAGTCTTCCTACGAGCAGTACTTC	CASSHGPGQSSYEQYF
TRBV2	many	-	TRBJ2-7	TGTGCCAGCAGAGACACCGGGACAACCGAGCAGTACTTC	CASRDTGTTEQYF
TRBV3-1	many	-	TRBJ2-7	TGTGCCAGCAGCCAAGATTGGCGTGGGGACCACGAGCAGTACTTC	CASSQDWRGDHEQYF
TRBV12-3/TRBV12-4	-	TRBD1	TRBJ1-6	TGTGCCAGCAGGGGACAGGGGTATAATTCACCCCTCCACTTT	CASRGQGYNSPLHF
TRBV20-1	many	TRBD2	TRBJ2-3	TGCAGTGTGGAGAGCGGGGGGGCCCTCACAGATACGCAGTATTTT	CSVESGGALTDTQYF
TRBV9	few	TRBD1	TRBJ1-4	TGTGCCAGCGGGGGACAGGTCAATGAAAAACTGTTTTTT	CASGGQVNEKLFF
TRBV28	many	TRBD1	TRBJ1-4	TGTGCCAGCAGACGGACCGGGACAGGGCCTGAAAAACTGTTTTTT	CASRRTGTGPEKLFF
TRBV7-9	many	-	TRBJ2-3	TGTGCCAGCAGAACAGGGACAGATACGCAGTATTTT	CASRTGTDTQYF